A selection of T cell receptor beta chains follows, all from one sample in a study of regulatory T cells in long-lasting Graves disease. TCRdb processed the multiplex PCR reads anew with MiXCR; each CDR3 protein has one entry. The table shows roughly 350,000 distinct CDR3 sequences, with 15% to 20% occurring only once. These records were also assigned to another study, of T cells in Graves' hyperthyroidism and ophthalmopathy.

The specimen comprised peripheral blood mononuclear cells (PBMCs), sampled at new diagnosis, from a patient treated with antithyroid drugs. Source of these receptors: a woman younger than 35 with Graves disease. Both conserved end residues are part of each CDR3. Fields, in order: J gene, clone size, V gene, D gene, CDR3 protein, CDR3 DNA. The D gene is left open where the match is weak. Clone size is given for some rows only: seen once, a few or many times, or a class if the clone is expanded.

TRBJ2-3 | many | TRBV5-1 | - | CASSLSQVPGTDTQYF | TGCGCCAGCAGCTTGAGCCAGGTCCCTGGCACAGATACGCAGTATTTT
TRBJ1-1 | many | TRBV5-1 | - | CASSRGGGTEAFF | TGCGCCAGCAGCAGGGGAGGGGGCACTGAAGCTTTCTTT
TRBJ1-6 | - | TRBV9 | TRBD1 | CASSVSGTGLDSPLHF | TGTGCCAGCAGCGTATCCGGGACAGGGCTTGATTCACCCCTCCACTTT
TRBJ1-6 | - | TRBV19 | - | CASRRDNNSPLHF | TGTGCCAGTCGACGGGACAATAATTCACCCCTCCACTTT
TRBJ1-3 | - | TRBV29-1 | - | CSSSSGNTIYF | TGCAGTTCCTCTTCTGGAAACACCATATATTTT
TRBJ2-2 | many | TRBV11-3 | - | CASSTQGRELFF | TGTGCCAGCAGCACACAGGGCAGGGAGCTGTTTTTT
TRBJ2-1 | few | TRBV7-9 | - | CASSWTPRSEQFF | TGTGCCAGCAGCTGGACCCCACGGAGTGAGCAGTTCTTC
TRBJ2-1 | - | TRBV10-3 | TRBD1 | CAISAPGTGTGSSNEQFF | TGTGCCATCAGTGCCCCTGGGACCGGGACAGGATCCTCCAATGAGCAGTTCTTC
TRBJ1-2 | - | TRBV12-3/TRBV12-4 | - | CASTKSPISHYGYTF | TGTGCCAGCACTAAAAGCCCGATATCCCACTATGGCTACACCTTC
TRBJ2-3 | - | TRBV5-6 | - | CASSSPAERQRGTDTQYF | TGTGCCAGCAGCTCCCCAGCGGAAAGGCAGAGGGGCACAGATACGCAGTATTTT
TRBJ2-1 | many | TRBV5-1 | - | CASSLAGSLAREQFF | TGCGCCAGCAGCTTGGCCGGTAGTCTAGCGAGGGAGCAGTTCTTC
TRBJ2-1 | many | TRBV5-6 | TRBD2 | CASSWAGGPNNEQFF | TGTGCCAGCAGCTGGGCGGGAGGGCCAAACAATGAGCAGTTCTTC
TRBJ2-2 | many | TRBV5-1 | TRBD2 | CASSLNPGLAMTGELFF | TGCGCCAGCAGCTTGAATCCGGGACTAGCTATGACCGGGGAGCTGTTTTTT
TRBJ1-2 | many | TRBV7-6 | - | CASSSLSGDYGYTF | TGTGCCAGCAGCTCGCTCTCGGGCGACTATGGCTACACCTTC
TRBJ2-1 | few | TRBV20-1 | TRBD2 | CSASGLAGGNEQFF | TGCAGTGCTAGTGGGCTAGCGGGAGGAAATGAGCAGTTCTTC
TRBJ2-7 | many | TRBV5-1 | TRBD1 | CASSSGQGASHEQYF | TGCGCCAGCAGCTCCGGACAGGGCGCATCCCACGAGCAGTACTTC
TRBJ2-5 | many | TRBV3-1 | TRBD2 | CASSQIAGHQETQYF | TGTGCCAGCAGCCAAATAGCGGGGCACCAAGAGACCCAGTACTTC
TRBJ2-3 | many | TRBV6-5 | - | CASSSGQHRTTDTQYF | TGTGCCAGCAGTTCGGGGCAACACCGAACCACAGATACGCAGTATTTT
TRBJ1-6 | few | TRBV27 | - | CASSTRGAWDSPLHF | TGTGCCAGCAGTACCAGGGGTGCTTGGGATTCACCCCTCCACTTT
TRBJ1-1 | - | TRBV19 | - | CASSISGAGNTEAFF | TGTGCCAGTAGTATTAGTGGCGCGGGAAACACTGAAGCTTTCTTT
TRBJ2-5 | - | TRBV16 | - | CASSQSWGGETQYF | TGTGCCAGCAGCCAATCCTGGGGCGGGGAGACCCAGTACTTC
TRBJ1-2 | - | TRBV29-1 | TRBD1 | CSVGTGNYGYTF | TGCAGCGTTGGGACAGGCAACTATGGCTACACCTTC
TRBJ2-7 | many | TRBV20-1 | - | CSARPRQVYEQYF | TGCAGTGCTAGACCCCGACAGGTGTACGAGCAGTACTTC
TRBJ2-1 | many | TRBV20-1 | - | CSAYSYQPYNEQFF | TGCAGTGCCTACAGCTACCAACCCTACAATGAGCAGTTCTTC
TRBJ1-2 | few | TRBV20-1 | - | CSASMRGDGYTF | TGCAGTGCTAGTATGAGGGGAGATGGCTACACCTTC
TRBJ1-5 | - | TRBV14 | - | CASSRLNRFPSDRPQHF | TGTGCCAGCAGCCGCCTCAACAGGTTCCCTTCCGATCGGCCCCAGCATTTT
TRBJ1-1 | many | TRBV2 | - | CASRETGPVNTEAFF | TGTGCCAGCAGGGAGACAGGTCCGGTGAACACTGAAGCTTTCTTT
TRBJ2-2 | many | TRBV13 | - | CASRPYQENTGELFF | TGTGCCAGCAGGCCTTACCAGGAGAACACCGGGGAGCTGTTTTTT
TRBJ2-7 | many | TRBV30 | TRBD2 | CAWSAPGLVPYEQYF | TGTGCCTGGAGCGCTCCGGGACTAGTCCCCTACGAGCAGTACTTC
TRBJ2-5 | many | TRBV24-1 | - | CATSDPSGGPAAWETQYF | TGTGCCACCAGTGATCCTAGTGGTGGTCCGGCGGCGTGGGAGACCCAGTACTTC
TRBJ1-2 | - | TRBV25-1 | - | CASSEGGTGNYGYTF | TGTGCCAGCAGTGAAGGGGGCACGGGAAACTATGGCTACACCTTC
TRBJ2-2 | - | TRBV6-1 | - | CASSLSRAGLTGELFF | TGTGCCAGCAGCCTTTCCAGGGCTGGCCTCACCGGGGAGCTGTTTTTT
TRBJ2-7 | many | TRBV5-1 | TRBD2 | CASSFSGSLYEQYF | TGTGCCAGCAGCTTTAGCGGGAGTCTCTACGAGCAGTACTTC
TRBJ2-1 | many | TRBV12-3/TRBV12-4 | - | CASSFLGVTYNEQFF | TGTGCCAGCAGTTTTTTGGGGGTTACCTACAATGAGCAGTTCTTC
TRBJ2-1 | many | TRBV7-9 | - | CASSLDGFGGTFYNEQFF | TGTGCCAGCAGCTTAGATGGGTTCGGAGGGACCTTCTACAATGAGCAGTTCTTC
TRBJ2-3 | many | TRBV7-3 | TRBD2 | CASSSSGTSALTDTQYF | TGTGCCAGCAGCTCCTCCGGGACTAGCGCGTTAACAGATACGCAGTATTTT
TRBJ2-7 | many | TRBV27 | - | CASSLIGTTSRRYYEQYF | TGTGCCAGCAGTTTAATCGGGACAACTTCAAGGAGGTACTACGAGCAGTACTTC
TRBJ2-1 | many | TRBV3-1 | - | CASSHRQSSYNEQFF | TGTGCCAGCAGCCACCGCCAGAGCTCCTACAATGAGCAGTTCTTC
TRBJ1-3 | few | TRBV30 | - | CAWSVLGGSTGNTIYF | TGTGCCTGGAGTGTACTCGGGGGCTCCACGGGAAACACCATATATTTT
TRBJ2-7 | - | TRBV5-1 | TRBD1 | CASSGPGTGDEQYF | TGCGCCAGCAGCGGACCCGGGACAGGGGACGAGCAGTACTTC
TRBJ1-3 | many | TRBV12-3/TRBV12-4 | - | CASSSILWTGSGNTIYF | TGTGCCAGCAGTTCAATACTCTGGACGGGCTCTGGAAACACCATATATTTT
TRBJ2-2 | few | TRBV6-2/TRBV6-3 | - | CASARGAVTGELFF | TGTGCCAGCGCCCGGGGGGCGGTCACCGGGGAGCTGTTTTTT
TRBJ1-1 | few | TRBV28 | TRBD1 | CASSSGQGYAEAFF | TGTGCCAGCAGTTCGGGACAGGGGTACGCTGAAGCTTTCTTT
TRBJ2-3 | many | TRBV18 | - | CASSPTATDTQYF | TGTGCCAGCTCACCCACAGCTACAGATACGCAGTATTTT
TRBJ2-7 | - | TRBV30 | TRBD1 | CAWSQQGRTYEQYF | TGTGCCTGGAGTCAACAGGGGCGTACCTACGAGCAGTACTTC
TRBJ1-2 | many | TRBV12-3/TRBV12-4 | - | CASSLVPQENYGYTF | TGTGCCAGCAGTTTAGTCCCGCAGGAAAACTATGGCTACACCTTC
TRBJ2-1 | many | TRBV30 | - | CAWSEKARAAF | TGTGCCTGGAGTGAGAAAGCGCGGGCAGCCTTC
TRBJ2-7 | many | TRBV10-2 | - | CASSESGGVNEQYF | TGCGCCAGCAGTGAGTCGGGGGGTGTTAACGAGCAGTACTTC
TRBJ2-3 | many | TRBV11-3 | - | CASSLGGLGNTQYF | TGTGCCAGCAGCTTAGGGGGCCTTGGAAATACGCAGTATTTT
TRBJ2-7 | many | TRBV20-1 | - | CSARVTGGYEQYF | TGCAGTGCTAGAGTCACAGGAGGCTACGAGCAGTACTTC
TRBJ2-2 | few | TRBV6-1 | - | CASGYDTGELFF | TGTGCCAGCGGGTACGACACCGGGGAGCTGTTTTTT
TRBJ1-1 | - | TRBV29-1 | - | CSVEMYEAFF | TGCAGCGTTGAAATGTATGAAGCTTTCTTT
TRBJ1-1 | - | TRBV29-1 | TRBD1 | CSVEGGQTNTEAFF | TGCAGCGTTGAAGGGGGACAGACGAACACTGAAGCTTTCTTT
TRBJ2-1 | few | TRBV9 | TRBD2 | CASSASGSNDNEQFF | TGTGCCAGCAGCGCTAGCGGGAGTAATGACAATGAGCAGTTCTTC
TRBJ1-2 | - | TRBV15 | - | CATSRLRGYPDGHTF | TGTGCCACCAGCAGATTGCGAGGGTATCCGGATGGCCACACCTTC